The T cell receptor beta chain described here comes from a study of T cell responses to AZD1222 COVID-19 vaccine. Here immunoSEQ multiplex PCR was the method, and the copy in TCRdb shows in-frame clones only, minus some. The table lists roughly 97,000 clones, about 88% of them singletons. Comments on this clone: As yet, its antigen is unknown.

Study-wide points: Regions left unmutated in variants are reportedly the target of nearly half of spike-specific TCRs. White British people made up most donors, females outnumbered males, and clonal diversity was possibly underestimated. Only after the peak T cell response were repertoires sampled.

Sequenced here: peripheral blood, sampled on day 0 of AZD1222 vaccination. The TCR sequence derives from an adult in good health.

The CDR3 loop is CASSLSSSGNTIYF. The CDR3 DNA reads as TGTGCCAGCAGCTTAAGTAGCTCTGGAAACACCATATATTTT. V gene TRBV11-2 combines with J gene TRBJ1-3; D is unresolved. The CDR3 spans 14 residues. Germline assignment: CDR1 SGHAT and CDR2 FQNNGV. The V and J ends lost 2 bases and 0 bases respectively, with 5 bases between them.